The present T cell receptor (beta chain) was sequenced within a study of T cells after yellow fever vaccination. Study findings and constraints: Abundant clonotypes from the bulk population could contaminate FACS-sorted repertoires. Primary-vaccination clones mostly resurfaced post-booster (just under 98% CD4, about 87% CD8).

V lost 8 bases to trimming and J lost 8 bases; unmatched junction nucleotides: 10. The CDR3 is made up of 15 amino acids. Germline V gene data show CDR1 as SGHNT and CDR2 as YYREEE (reference sequence). TCR cDNA was made by 5'RACE template switching, adding a universal primer site and UMIs. Via MiXCR, TCRdb re-called the 5' RACE reads, giving one row per CDR3 protein. The table includes under 550,000 distinct CDR3 sequences, 21% detected once. This clonotype occurred a few times. Its antigen is unknown. The clonotype comes from a young man who received the YFV17D yellow fever vaccine. The sample in question was PBMCs, obtained roughly 20 days after the first yellow fever vaccination. V and J are TRBV5-4 and TRBJ2-1; 13 nucleotides agree with TRBD2. The CDR3 DNA sequence: TGTGCCAGTCAAACAGGGACTAGCGGGGCTTATGAGCAGTTCTTC. Amino acid sequence: CASQTGTSGAYEQFF.